A selection of T cell receptor beta chains follows, all from one sample in a study of shared clonotypes between healthy human individuals. Profiled with immunoSEQ multiplex PCR; TCRdb holds only in-frame clones, not every one. The data contain 900,000 to 1,200,000 clones, around 78% of them singletons. Sample: memory CD4+ T cells from PBMCs. All receptors come from a man between 18 and 29 years old in good health. Some clones in this sample may be carry-over from other donors' samples. The CDR3 runs from the conserved cysteine through the conserved F or W. A row's size may be missing; if present it is once, few, many or a size class.

abundance	v_gene	j_gene	CDR3aa
-	TRBV11-2	TRBJ1-3	CASSLPGSGNTIYF
-	TRBV2	TRBJ2-1	CASSETGYNEQFF
-	TRBV6-1	TRBJ2-1	CASSPPPFF
many	TRBV27	TRBJ2-7	CASSLGGLAASYEQYF
-	TRBV5-1	TRBJ2-3	CASSDSRGWNTQYF
few	TRBV7-3	TRBJ2-5	CASSRTRTSGTETQYF
few	TRBV2	TRBJ1-3	CASSEGAASGNTIYF
-	TRBV6-5	TRBJ1-1	CASSTPPGRQTEAFF
-	TRBV30	TRBJ2-5	CAWSVLAQETQYF
once	TRBV5-1	TRBJ2-5	CASRPGNQETQYF
-	TRBV5-4	TRBJ2-4	CASSSRTSGRENIQYF
-	TRBV7-2	TRBJ2-1	CASSLPAREEQFF
-	TRBV5-1	TRBJ1-1	CASSWKTGENTEAFF
-	TRBV5-1	TRBJ2-7	CASSLRGLSYEQYF